A single sample gave rise to the 31 T cell receptor beta chains below, sequenced in a study of PD-1 blockade in classical Hodgkin lymphoma. Each patient relapsed following autologous stem cell transplantation, and prior brentuximab vedotin exposure differed. The assay was immunoSEQ multiplex PCR, and TCRdb's table has in-frame clones only and misses some. The sample includes about 94,000 clones, approximately 92% of them seen just once. The source material was peripheral blood mononuclear cells (PBMCs), sampled before the second cycle of nivolumab. Receptors originate from a human donor with classical Hodgkin lymphoma.

CDR3 protein: CASSESETSRETQYF. The DNA of the CDR3 is TGTGCCAGCAGTGAAAGCGAGACTAGCCGCGAGACCCAGTACTTC. This rearrangement joins TRBV2 to TRBJ2-5, with 7 positions matching TRBD2. The V gene end was trimmed by 2 bases and the J gene end by 5 bases; junction bases not matched to a gene: 8. Germline V gene lookup returns CDR1 SNHLY and CDR2 FYNNEI. The CDR3 is 15 residues long.

The chain has TRBV2 and TRBJ2-6; no definite D call. The CDR3 is made up of 17 amino acids. Germline loops: CDR1 SNHLY, CDR2 FYNNEI. Trimming left V 5 bases short and J 0 bases short, with 14 bases between. CDR3 amino acids: CASSPPPDVSGANVLTF. The CDR3, as DNA: TGTGCCAGCAGTCCCCCTCCAGACGTCTCTGGGGCCAACGTCCTGACTTTC.

The V and J genes are TRBV4-1 and TRBJ1-3; D may be TRBD1 (6 bases). The CDR3 has 14 residues. Germline CDR1 is MGHRA and CDR2 is YSYEKL. V shed 4 bases and J shed 3 bases, with 10 bases lying between them. The CDR3 protein is CASSPTGFGNTIYF. CDR3 nucleotide sequence: TGCGCCAGCAGCCCCACAGGGTTTGGAAACACCATATATTTT.

The rearrangement links TRBV29-1 to TRBJ1-1; D gene unclear. Germline loops: CDR1 SQVTM, CDR2 ANQGSEA. This CDR3 contains 14 residues. Deletions cut 5 bases from V and 1 base from J, with 14 bases between. The CDR3 DNA reads as TGCAGCGTTCAGCCCAGGCTCCGGAACACTGAAGCTTTCTTT. Protein product: CSVQPRLRNTEAFF.

This clone was seen only a few times. The gene calls are TRBV12-5 and TRBJ2-3; TRBD2 matches 9 bases. Germline values: CDR1 LGHNT, CDR2 FRNRAP. V lost 3 bases and J lost 5; bases outside the gene matches: 3. The CDR3 loop spans 14 amino acids. CDR3 coding DNA: TGTGCTAGTGGTTTTGGGCGGGAGGGAGATACGCAGTATTTT. The encoded protein is CASGFGREGDTQYF.

V is TRBV18 and J is TRBJ2-6; 15 bases are shared with TRBD2. The CDR3 sequence is 20 residues long. Trimming at V came to 4 bases and at J to 4 bases, leaving 11 bases not matched to a gene. The germline V gene encodes CDR1 KGHSH and CDR2 LQKENI. The CDR3 reads CASSLAPGLAGGSGANVLTF. The CDR3 DNA is TGTGCCAGCTCACTGGCGCCGGGACTAGCGGGAGGTTCCGGGGCCAACGTCCTGACTTTC.

The chain recombines TRBV9 with TRBJ2-1; 8 nucleotides align to TRBD2. Germline V lookup: CDR1 SGDLS, CDR2 YYNGEE. J lost 4 bases, V lost 0 bases, and 6 bases had no gene match. This CDR3 contains 16 residues. The CDR3 region has the DNA TGTGCCAGCAGCGTAGGAAGCGGGAGCCTGTACAATGAGCAGTTCTTC. Encoded protein: CASSVGSGSLYNEQFF.

This sequence joins TRBV4-2 and TRBJ1-2; a possible D gene is TRBD1 (6 bases). This CDR3 is 15 amino acids long. V lost 3 bases and J 7 bases, leaving 18 bases between the germline ends. In germline, CDR1 is LGHNA, CDR2 YNFKEQ. The CDR3 sequence: CASSQGAGMKGGYTF. The CDR3 nucleotides read TGTGCCAGCAGCCAGGGGGCAGGAATGAAAGGTGGCTACACCTTC.

V gene TRBV11-2 combines with J gene TRBJ2-5; 12 positions agree with TRBD1. Trimming removed 7 bases from V and 2 bases from J; junction bases left unmatched: 11. The CDR3 runs 17 residues. Looked up from germline, CDR1 is SGHAT and CDR2 is FQNNGV. CDR3 sequence: CASTSLGTGGTQETQYF. The DNA for the CDR3 is TGTGCCAGCACCTCCCTGGGGACAGGGGGCACACAAGAGACCCAGTACTTC.

This chain joins TRBV29-1 and TRBJ2-7; a weak D match, TRBD1 (6 bases). Germline values: CDR1 SQVTM, CDR2 ANQGSEA. This CDR3 spans 13 amino acids. V was cut by 6 bases and J by 3 bases, with 15 bases left in between. In DNA form, the CDR3 reads TGCAGCGTCTCCTCTCCAGGGGACTACGAGCAGTACTTC. It yields the protein CSVSSPGDYEQYF.

The V gene is TRBV27, the J gene TRBJ2-1, with 8 bases aligning to TRBD2. Germline lookup yields CDR1 MNHEY and CDR2 SMNVEV (reference sequence). The CDR3 sequence is 19 residues long. Unmatched junction bases numbered 17, after V lost 5 bases and J lost 2 bases. CDR3 residues: CASSPAGLERRYAYNEQFF. CDR3 bases: TGTGCCAGCAGTCCAGCGGGACTAGAGAGGCGGTATGCCTACAATGAGCAGTTCTTC.

The chain recombines TRBV10-3 with TRBJ2-7; D is possibly TRBD2 (5 bases). Germline CDR1 ENHRY, CDR2 SYGVKD. The CDR3 loop spans 11 amino acids. V was pared by 2 bases and J by 12 bases, with 11 bases between. The CDR3 region has the DNA TGTGCCATCAGTGAGATGGGGAGTCCGTACTTC. Translating gives CAISEMGSPYF.

The rearrangement links TRBV18 to TRBJ2-7, with 7 bases fitting TRBD2. Germline V gene sequence: CDR1 KGHSH, CDR2 LQKENI. CDR3 size: 15 residues. Trimming cost V 2 bases and J 7 bases; bases outside gene matches: 11. CDR3 loop: CASSPSPSGASEQYF. The CDR3 DNA sequence: TGTGCCAGCTCACCAAGCCCCAGCGGGGCCTCTGAGCAGTACTTC.

The chain recombines TRBV5-4 with TRBJ2-1; 7 nucleotides match TRBD2. The CDR3 spans 15 residues. Trimming at V came to 2 bases and at J to 0 bases, leaving 2 bases not matched to a gene. The germline V gene encodes CDR1 SGHNT and CDR2 YYREEE (reference sequence). The CDR3 loop is CASSLAGSSYNEQFF. The CDR3 DNA follows: TGTGCCAGCAGCTTAGCGGGGAGCTCCTACAATGAGCAGTTCTTC.

The chain recombines TRBV7-9 with TRBJ2-5; D may be TRBD1 or TRBD2 (5 bases each). The germline gives CDR1 SEHNR, CDR2 FQNEAQ (reference sequence). CDR3 length equals 13 residues. The ends were cut back, 1 base at V and 11 bases at J, with 14 bases in the middle. This CDR3 is CASSLEGVGEQYF. The DNA for the CDR3 is TGTGCCAGCAGCTTAGAAGGGGTTGGGGAGCAGTACTTC. Looking up the rest from reference TRBV7-9 and TRBJ2-5 gives the full variable domain: DTGVSQNPRHKITKRGQNVTFRCDPISEHNRLYWYRQTLGQGPEFLTYFQNEAQLEKSRLLSDRFSAERPKGSFSTLEIQRTEQGDSAMYLCASSLEGVGEQYFGPGTRLLVL.

This sequence joins TRBV19 and TRBJ1-1, with 7 bases lining up with TRBD1. The CDR3 is 16 residues long. Germline V lookup: CDR1 LNHDA, CDR2 SQIVND (reference sequence). V shed 8 bases, J shed 1 base, and the junction held 13 bases outside the gene matches. The CDR3 nucleotides read TGTGCCAGTCGAGGGCCGGGACAGAGTAAGAACACTGAAGCTTTCTTT. As protein: CASRGPGQSKNTEAFF.

J is TRBJ2-1 and V is TRBV28, with 10 bases lining up with TRBD2. Germline assignment: CDR1 MDHEN and CDR2 SYDVKM. With V trimmed by 3 bases and J by 7 bases, 21 bases remained unmatched. The CDR3 contains 20 residues. CDR3 in DNA: TGTGCCAGCAGTTTGGAGGACGGGACTAGCGACTTACCATTTGGGAATGAGCAGTTCTTC. Its translation is CASSLEDGTSDLPFGNEQFF.

This rearrangement joins TRBV11-3 to TRBJ2-3, with D perhaps matching TRBD2 (6 bases). The CDR3 spans 14 residues. Trimming took off 1 base at V and 4 bases at J, with 9 bases between the two ends. Germline CDR1 SGHNT, CDR2 YENEEA. The DNA of the CDR3 is TGTGCCAGCAGCTTAGGCGGGGCCTCAGATACGCAGTATTTT. Translation: CASSLGGASDTQYF. The full variable domain, with the rest looked up from reference TRBV11-3 and TRBJ2-3, is EAGVVQSPRYKIIEKKQPVAFWCNPISGHNTLYWYLQNLGQGPELLIRYENEEAVDDSQLPKDRFSAERLKGVDSTLKIQPAELGDSAVYLCASSLGGASDTQYFGPGTRLTVL.

The gene calls are TRBV18 and TRBJ2-3, with D unresolved. The CDR3 spans 11 residues. Germline V gene data show CDR1 as KGHSH and CDR2 as LQKENI. V dropped 2 bases and J dropped 6 bases, with 3 bases sitting between them. The chain's CDR3 is CASSPSDTQYF. The CDR3 DNA is TGTGCCAGCTCACCATCGGATACGCAGTATTTT.

The chain employs TRBV6-4 and TRBJ2-1, with D perhaps matching TRBD2 (6 bases). Between the trimmed V and J ends, which lost 6 bases and 3 bases, there was a span of 18 bases. In germline, CDR1 is MRHNA, CDR2 SNTAGT. This CDR3 is built from 16 residues. CDR3 loop: CASSRMVGGSYNEQFF. In DNA, the CDR3 is TGTGCCAGCAGCCGCATGGTGGGGGGAAGCTACAATGAGCAGTTCTTC.

The chain combines TRBV19 with TRBJ1-2; 7 nucleotides agree with TRBD1. The V and J ends lost 2 bases and 1 base, in that order; junction bases with no gene match: 10. This CDR3 is built from 17 residues. Germline CDR1 and CDR2: LNHDA and SQIVND (reference sequence). In nucleotides, the CDR3 is TGTGCCAGTAGTATACGGGGTACAGGGGTAGGTAACTATGGCTACACCTTC. This codes for CASSIRGTGVGNYGYTF.

The rearrangement links TRBV6-1 to TRBJ1-6; the match to TRBD1 covers 10 bases. CDR1 is MNHNS, CDR2 SASEGT, per germline. The CDR3 is 15 amino acids. The ends lost 3 bases at V and 7 bases at J; junction bases unmatched: 3. Written as DNA, the CDR3 is TGTGCCAGCAGTGAGGGGGGACAGGGGAATTCACCCCTCCACTTT. Protein sequence: CASSEGGQGNSPLHF.

This sequence joins TRBV6-1 and TRBJ1-1; D unresolved. The CDR3 covers 13 residues. The V and J ends lost 2 bases and 7 bases respectively, with 11 bases between them. CDR1 MNHNS and CDR2 SASEGT come from the germline V gene. The CDR3 region has the DNA TGTGCCAGCAGTGAATATCTGGTGGGTGAAGCTTTCTTT. Translation gives CASSEYLVGEAFF.

The V and J genes are TRBV28 and TRBJ1-3; 9 bases fit TRBD1. The germline gives CDR1 MDHEN, CDR2 SYDVKM. CDR3 length equals 15 residues. V was pared by 5 bases and J by 6 bases, with 8 bases of the junction left unmatched. For the CDR3, the DNA is TGTGCCAGCAGTAGCAAGGGACAGGGAGTAAACACCATATATTTT. It codes for CASSSKGQGVNTIYF.

J is TRBJ2-7 and V is TRBV5-6; D possibly matches TRBD1 or TRBD2 (5 bases each). The CDR3 runs 15 residues. V lost 0 bases and J 1 base, leaving 11 bases between the germline ends. The germline V gene has CDR1 SGHDT and CDR2 YYEEEE. DNA of the CDR3: TGTGCCAGCAGCTTGGAAATCGGGGCATCCTACGAGCAGTACTTC. Amino acid sequence: CASSLEIGASYEQYF.

The V and J genes are TRBV12-2 and TRBJ1-1. TRBV12-2 is deemed a pseudogene. This CDR3 is 14 amino acids long. The CDR3: CASRLGTRWTEAFF. DNA of the CDR3: TGTGCAAGTCGCTTAGGGACTAGGTGGACTGAAGCTTTCTTT.

The V and J genes are TRBV28 and TRBJ1-2; D not certain. Trimming stripped 5 bases from V and 4 bases from J, with 23 bases between. CDR3 length: 17 amino acids. CDR1 MDHEN and CDR2 SYDVKM come from the germline V gene. The DNA for the CDR3 is TGTGCCAGCAGTCCCGGATTCGGGCGGCGAATTCCCTATGGCTACACCTTC. Its translation is CASSPGFGRRIPYGYTF.

The chain joins TRBV6-6 to TRBJ1-1; 8 bases fit TRBD1. The CDR3 loop spans 13 amino acids. Germline V gene data show CDR1 as MNHNY and CDR2 as SVGAGI (reference sequence). V shed 5 bases and J 4 bases; nucleotides not matched to a gene: 3. The CDR3 region has the DNA TGTGCCAGCAGTCCAGGGGGCGTCACTGAAGCTTTCTTT. It is translated as CASSPGGVTEAFF.

The chain links TRBV19 to TRBJ1-1; unclear D gene. The CDR3 has 12 residues. Trimming cost V 8 bases and J 7 bases, with 14 bases left between them. Germline lookup yields CDR1 LNHDA and CDR2 SQIVND (reference sequence). CDR3 DNA: TGTGCCAGTTCATCCCAGTGGTATGAAGCTTTCTTT. Encoded protein: CASSSQWYEAFF.

CDR3 protein: CARSLTLLHTRTRGPTGELFF. CDR3 coding DNA: TGTGCCAGAAGCTTGACCCTCCTCCATACACGTACCAGGGGTCCCACCGGGGAGCTGTTTTTT. The V call is TRBV5-3, the J call TRBJ2-2, with D maybe TRBD1 (6 bases). TRBV5-3 is sorted into the ORF group, with uncertain function. Trimming removed 1 base from V and 4 bases from J, with 29 bases in between. CDR3 length equals 21 residues.

J is TRBJ2-7 and V is TRBV13; 8 bases fit TRBD2. The CDR3 consists of 13 residues. Germline V gene lookup returns CDR1 PRHDT and CDR2 FYEKMQ (reference sequence). V dropped 1 base and J dropped 7; count of bases not matched to a gene: 3. CDR3 loop: CASSLVAGMEQYF. The CDR3, as DNA: TGTGCCAGCAGCTTAGTAGCGGGGATGGAGCAGTACTTC.